This section outlines one T cell receptor (beta chain) sequence together with its context. Produced via immunoSEQ multiplex PCR; TCRdb's table is partial and in-frame only. The table has around 81,000 clones, around 86% seen once; the top ten hold 1.9%. The data belong to a study of blood T cell repertoires in COVID-19. Study summary: The samples span acute and convalescent COVID-19 from the United States, Italy and Spain. Sample material is recorded as cDNA or gDNA derived from T cells, B-cell-depleted T cells, or PBMCs.

The germline V and J ends were trimmed by 4 bases and 7 bases, with 21 bases remaining between them. CDR1 and CDR2 (germline): SGHRS, YFSETQ. The CDR3 totals 15 residues. The sequence was collected from a woman aged 60-70 years with acute or convalescent COVID-19. Sequenced sample: peripheral blood. The gene calls are TRBV5-1 and TRBJ2-7; tentatively, D is TRBD2 (6 bases). The CDR3 nucleotides read TGCGCCAGCAGCCTGACCTTGGACGGGAGTCAGGAGCAGTACTTC. This translates into CASSLTLDGSQEQYF. The full variable domain, its missing parts supplied by reference TRBV5-1 and TRBJ2-7, is KAGVTQTPRYLIKTRGQQVTLSCSPISGHRSVSWYQQTPGQGLQFLFEYFSETQRNKGNFPGRFSGRQFSNSRSEMNVSTLELGDSALYLCASSLTLDGSQEQYFGPGTRLTVT.